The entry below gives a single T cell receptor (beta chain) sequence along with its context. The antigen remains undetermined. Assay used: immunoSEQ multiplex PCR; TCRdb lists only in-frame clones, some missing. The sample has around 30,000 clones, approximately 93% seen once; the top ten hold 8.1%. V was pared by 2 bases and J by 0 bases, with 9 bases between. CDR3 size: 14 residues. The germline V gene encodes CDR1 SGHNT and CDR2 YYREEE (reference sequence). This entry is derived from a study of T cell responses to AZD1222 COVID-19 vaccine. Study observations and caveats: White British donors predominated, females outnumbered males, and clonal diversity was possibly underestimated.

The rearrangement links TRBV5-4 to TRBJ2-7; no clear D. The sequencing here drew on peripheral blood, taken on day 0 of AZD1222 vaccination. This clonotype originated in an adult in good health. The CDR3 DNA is TGTGCCAGCAGCTTAGGACGGTACTCCTACGAGCAGTACTTC. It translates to CASSLGRYSYEQYF.